This T cell receptor (beta chain) was obtained from a study of cytomegalovirus exposure and HLA in healthy donors (dated by TCRdb to 2015 to 2018). The study in broad terms: The 666 repertoires of the first cohort and the roughly 120 validation repertoires were produced on the same platform, according to a later analysis. High-throughput TCR immunosequencing, statistical association of individual TCRs with disease status, and machine learning were combined to predict cytomegalovirus infection status. The study aimed to test whether signatures of past pathogen exposure could be identified by cataloging public T cell receptors. In addition to the first cohort of 650 to 800 subjects, a separate validation cohort of 120 different subjects was used.

Summary of the overall study and its limitations: In vitro tests confirmed that a few of the cytomegalovirus-associated TCR beta chains recognize cytomegalovirus antigens. In a later analysis, TCRs clustered in the first cohort were found to also tend to co-occur in the 120 or so validation repertoires, with roughly 93% of cluster scores above 0. Most TCR sequences were seen in very few donors, while some public TCRs were found in many individuals. A later analysis lacked HLA typing for the validation cohort, so it scored co-occurrence in that cohort across all 110 or so repertoires. According to the authors, the approach could potentially be generalized to other disease states and immunological phenotypes. The classifier was reported to diagnose cytomegalovirus status with high specificity and sensitivity in both the original and validation cohorts. The study gave a list of 150 to 200 TCR beta chains associated with cytomegalovirus.

The donors belonged to the validation cohort of 90 to 150 subjects, which was separate from the approximately 680-subject first cohort. The library came from the immunoSEQ multiplex PCR assay. Processing in the source paper ran as follows. To diagnose cytomegalovirus status from the catalog of TCR beta chain sequences, a statistical classification framework was built. In TCRdb, the immuneACCESS table is reduced to in-frame sequences with V and J assigned. These tables do not hold every clone; where another copy was compared, an unresolved V gene accounts for under half, and the others remain unexplained. V, J and clone size were drawn from that table, and D and trimming were deduced from the DNA. This sample lists 220,000 or so clones; approximately 83% were detected once. Jointly, the top ten make up around 15% of the sample. V and J are trimmed by 6 bases and 8 bases, and the gene matches miss 6 bases of the junction. There are 11 amino acids in the CDR3, from cysteine to phenylalanine inclusive. The only DNA kept is the CDR3, 33 bases in frame from the first base. CDR1 and CDR2 (SQVTM, ANQGSEA) derive from the germline V gene.

About this clone: Which antigen it targets is not known. Per-base quality was not reported, and no clone a single base away is much larger than it.

This TCR was recovered from a woman in her twenties or thirties in good health and CMV-seropositive. The rearrangement combines TRBV29-1 with TRBJ1-2, and TRBD1 aligns with 7 junction nucleotides. The sample comprised PBMCs. The DNA reads as follows: TGCAGCGTGACAGGGAGTGAAGGCTACACCTTC. Translated, this gives CSVTGSEGYTF.